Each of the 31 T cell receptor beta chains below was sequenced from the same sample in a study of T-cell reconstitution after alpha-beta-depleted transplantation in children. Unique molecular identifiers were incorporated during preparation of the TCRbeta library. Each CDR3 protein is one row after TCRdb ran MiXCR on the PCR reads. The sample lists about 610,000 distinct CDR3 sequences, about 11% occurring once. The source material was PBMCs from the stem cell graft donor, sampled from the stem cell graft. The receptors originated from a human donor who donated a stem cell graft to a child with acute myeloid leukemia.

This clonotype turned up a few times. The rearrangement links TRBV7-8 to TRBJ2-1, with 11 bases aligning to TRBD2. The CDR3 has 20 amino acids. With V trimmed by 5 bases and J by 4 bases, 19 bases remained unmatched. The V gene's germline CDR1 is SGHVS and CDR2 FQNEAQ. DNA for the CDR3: TGTGCCAGCAGCCCTCTTGACCCGAGAGTTAGCGGGAGGGATTACAATGAGCAGTTCTTC. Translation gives CASSPLDPRVSGRDYNEQFF.

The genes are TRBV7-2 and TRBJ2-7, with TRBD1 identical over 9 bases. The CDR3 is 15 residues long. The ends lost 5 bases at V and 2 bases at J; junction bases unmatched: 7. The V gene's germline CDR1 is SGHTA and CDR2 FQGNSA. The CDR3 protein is CASSPRTGATYEQYF. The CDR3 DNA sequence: TGTGCCAGCAGCCCCAGGACAGGGGCCACCTACGAGCAGTACTTC.

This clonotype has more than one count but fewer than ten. The CDR3 DNA is TGCAGCGTTGTGACTAGCGGGAGGGCGAACACCGGGGAGCTGTTTTTT. It specifies CSVVTSGRANTGELFF. The chain combines TRBV29-1 with TRBJ2-2; 14 bases line up with TRBD2. CDR1 SQVTM and CDR2 ANQGSEA come from the germline V gene. The CDR3 spans 16 residues. Germline trimming cut 4 bases from V and 0 bases from J; bases unmatched to any gene: 1.

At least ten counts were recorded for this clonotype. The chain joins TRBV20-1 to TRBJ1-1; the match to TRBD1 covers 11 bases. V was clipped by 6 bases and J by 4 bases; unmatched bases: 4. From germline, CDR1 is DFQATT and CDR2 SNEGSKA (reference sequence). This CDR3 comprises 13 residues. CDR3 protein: CSAPGQGGTEAFF. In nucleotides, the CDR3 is TGCAGTGCCCCGGGACAGGGGGGCACTGAAGCTTTCTTT.

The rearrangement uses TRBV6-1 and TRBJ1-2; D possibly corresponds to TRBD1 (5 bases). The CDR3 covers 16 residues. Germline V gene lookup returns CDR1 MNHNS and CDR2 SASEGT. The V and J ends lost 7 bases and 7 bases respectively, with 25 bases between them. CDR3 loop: CASKLDSSDFFIGYTF. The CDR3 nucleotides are TGTGCCAGCAAACTAGACAGTTCGGACTTCTTTATTGGCTACACCTTC.

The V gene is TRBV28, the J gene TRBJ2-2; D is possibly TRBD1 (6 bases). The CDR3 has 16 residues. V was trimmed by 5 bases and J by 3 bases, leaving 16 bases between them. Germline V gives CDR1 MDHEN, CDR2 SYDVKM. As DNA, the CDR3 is TGTGCCAGCAGTAAGGACCGGGACAAATACACCGGGGAGCTGTTTTTT. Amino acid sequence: CASSKDRDKYTGELFF. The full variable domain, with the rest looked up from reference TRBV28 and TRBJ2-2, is DVKVTQSSRYLVKRTGEKVFLECVQDMDHENMFWYRQDPGLGLRLIYFSYDVKMKEKGDIPEGYSVSREKKERFSLILESASTNQTSMYLCASSKDRDKYTGELFFGEGSRLTVL.

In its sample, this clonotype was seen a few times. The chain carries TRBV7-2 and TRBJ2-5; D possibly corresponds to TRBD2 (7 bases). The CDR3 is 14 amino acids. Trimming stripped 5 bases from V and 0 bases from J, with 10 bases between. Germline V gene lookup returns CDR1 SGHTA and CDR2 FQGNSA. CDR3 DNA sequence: TGTGCCAGCAGCCGGGGGGCAAACCAAGAGACCCAGTACTTC. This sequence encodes CASSRGANQETQYF.

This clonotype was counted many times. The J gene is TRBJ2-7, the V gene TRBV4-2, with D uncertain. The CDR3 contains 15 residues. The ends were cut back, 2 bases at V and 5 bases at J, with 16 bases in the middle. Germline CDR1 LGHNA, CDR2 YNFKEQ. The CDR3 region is CASSQLTALNHEQYF. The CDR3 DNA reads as TGTGCCAGCAGCCAACTGACGGCTTTGAACCACGAGCAGTACTTC.

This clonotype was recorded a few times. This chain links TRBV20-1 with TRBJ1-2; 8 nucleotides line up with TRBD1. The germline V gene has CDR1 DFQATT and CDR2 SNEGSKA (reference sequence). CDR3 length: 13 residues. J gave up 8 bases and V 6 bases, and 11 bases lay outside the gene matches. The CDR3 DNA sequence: TGCAGTGCCCCGAGACAGGGGCTGGGGGGCTACACCTTC. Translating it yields CSAPRQGLGGYTF.

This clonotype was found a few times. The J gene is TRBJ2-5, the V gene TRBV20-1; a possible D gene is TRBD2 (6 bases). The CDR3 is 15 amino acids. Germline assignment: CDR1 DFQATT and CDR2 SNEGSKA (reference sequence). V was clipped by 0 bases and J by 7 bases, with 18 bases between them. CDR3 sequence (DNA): TGCAGTGCTAGAGACGTTAGCGAGGCCGGGGGGACCCAGTACTTC. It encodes CSARDVSEAGGTQYF.

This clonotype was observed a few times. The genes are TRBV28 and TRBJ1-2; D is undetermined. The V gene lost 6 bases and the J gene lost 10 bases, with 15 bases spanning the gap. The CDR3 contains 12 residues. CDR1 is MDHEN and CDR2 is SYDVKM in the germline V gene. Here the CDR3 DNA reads TGTGCCAGCAGCGTATCGACACCGACCTACACCTTC. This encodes CASSVSTPTYTF.

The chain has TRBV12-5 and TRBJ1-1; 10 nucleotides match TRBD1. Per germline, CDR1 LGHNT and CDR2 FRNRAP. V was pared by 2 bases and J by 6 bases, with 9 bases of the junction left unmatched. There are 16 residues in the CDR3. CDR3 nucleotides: TGTGCTAGTGGTTTGTCCGGGACAGGGGCTTACGCTGAAGCTTTCTTT. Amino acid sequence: CASGLSGTGAYAEAFF.

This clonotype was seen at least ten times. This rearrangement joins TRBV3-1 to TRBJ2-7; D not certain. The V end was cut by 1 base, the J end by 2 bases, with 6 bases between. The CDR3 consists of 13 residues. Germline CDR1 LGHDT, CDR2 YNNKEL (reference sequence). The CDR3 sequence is CASSQGGPYEQYF. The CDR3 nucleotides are TGTGCCAGCAGCCAAGGAGGTCCCTACGAGCAGTACTTC.

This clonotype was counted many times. CDR3 nucleotides: TGCAGTGCTAGCTATGGGGGCGCAGGCACAGATACGCAGTATTTT. Translation gives CSASYGGAGTDTQYF. The V call is TRBV20-1, the J call TRBJ2-3, with D possibly matching TRBD1 (6 bases). The CDR3 is 15 amino acids. The V and J ends lost 3 bases and 1 base respectively, with 14 bases between them. The germline gives CDR1 DFQATT, CDR2 SNEGSKA (reference sequence).

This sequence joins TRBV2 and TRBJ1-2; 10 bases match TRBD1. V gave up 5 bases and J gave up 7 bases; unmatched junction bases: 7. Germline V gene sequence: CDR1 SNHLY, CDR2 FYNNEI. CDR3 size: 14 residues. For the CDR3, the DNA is TGTGCCAGCAGTTTGGGACAGGGGACCAGTGGCTACACCTTC. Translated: CASSLGQGTSGYTF.

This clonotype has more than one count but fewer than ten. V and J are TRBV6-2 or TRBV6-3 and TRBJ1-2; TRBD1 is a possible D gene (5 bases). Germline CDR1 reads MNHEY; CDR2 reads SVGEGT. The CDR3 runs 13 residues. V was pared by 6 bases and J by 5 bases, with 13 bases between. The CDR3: CASRTGTAYGYTF. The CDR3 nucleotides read TGTGCCAGCAGAACGGGGACTGCATATGGCTACACCTTC.

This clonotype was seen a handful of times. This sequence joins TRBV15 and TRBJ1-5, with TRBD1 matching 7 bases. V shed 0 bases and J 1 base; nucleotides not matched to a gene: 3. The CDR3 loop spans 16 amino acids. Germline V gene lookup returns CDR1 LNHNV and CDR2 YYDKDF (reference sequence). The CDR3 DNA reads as TGTGCCACCAGCAGAGATTCAGGGGGGAGCAATCAGCCCCAGCATTTT. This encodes CATSRDSGGSNQPQHF.

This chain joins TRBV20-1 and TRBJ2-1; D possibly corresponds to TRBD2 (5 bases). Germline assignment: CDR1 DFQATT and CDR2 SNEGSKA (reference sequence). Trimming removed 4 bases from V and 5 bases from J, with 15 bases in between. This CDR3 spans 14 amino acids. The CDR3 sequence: CSAKDSATNNEQFF. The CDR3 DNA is TGCAGTGCTAAGGACTCAGCAACCAACAATGAGCAGTTCTTC.

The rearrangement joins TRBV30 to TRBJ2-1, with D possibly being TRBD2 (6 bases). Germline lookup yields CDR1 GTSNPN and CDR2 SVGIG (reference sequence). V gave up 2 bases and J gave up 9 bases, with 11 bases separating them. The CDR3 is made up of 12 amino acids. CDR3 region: CAWSSSGGEQFF. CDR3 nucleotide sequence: TGTGCCTGGAGTAGTAGCGGTGGTGAGCAGTTCTTC.

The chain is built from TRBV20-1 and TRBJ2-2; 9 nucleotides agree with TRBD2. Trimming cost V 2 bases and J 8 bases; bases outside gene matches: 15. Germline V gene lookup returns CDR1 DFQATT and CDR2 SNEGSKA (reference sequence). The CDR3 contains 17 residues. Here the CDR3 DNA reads TGCAGTGCTAGACCAGCCGGGACTAGCCGGTTTTCTGGGGAGCTGTTTTTT. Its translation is CSARPAGTSRFSGELFF.

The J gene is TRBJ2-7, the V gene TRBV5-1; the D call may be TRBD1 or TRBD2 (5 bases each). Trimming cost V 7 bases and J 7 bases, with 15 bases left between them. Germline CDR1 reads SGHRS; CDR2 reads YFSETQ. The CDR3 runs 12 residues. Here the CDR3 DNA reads TGCGCCAGCGGGACGGCGTCTGGAGAGCAGTACTTC. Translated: CASGTASGEQYF.

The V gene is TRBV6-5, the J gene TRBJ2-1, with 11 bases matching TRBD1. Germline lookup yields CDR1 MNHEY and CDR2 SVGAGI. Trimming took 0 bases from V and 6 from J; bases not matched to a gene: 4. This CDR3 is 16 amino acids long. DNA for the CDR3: TGTGCCAGCAGTTACTCGCGGGACAGGGGGTCCAATGAGCAGTTCTTC. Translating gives CASSYSRDRGSNEQFF.

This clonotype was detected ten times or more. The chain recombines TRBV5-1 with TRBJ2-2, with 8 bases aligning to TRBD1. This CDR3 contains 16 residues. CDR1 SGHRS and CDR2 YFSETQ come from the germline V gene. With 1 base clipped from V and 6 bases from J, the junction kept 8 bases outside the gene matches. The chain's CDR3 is CASSLYVRQGSGELFF. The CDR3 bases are TGCGCCAGCAGCTTGTATGTCCGACAGGGGTCCGGGGAGCTGTTTTTT.

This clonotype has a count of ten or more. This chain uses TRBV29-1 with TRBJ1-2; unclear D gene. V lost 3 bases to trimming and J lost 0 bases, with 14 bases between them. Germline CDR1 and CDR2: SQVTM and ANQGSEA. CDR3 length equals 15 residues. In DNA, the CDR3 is TGCAGCGTTGAGGGCGGGGAAGGGACTAACTATGGCTACACCTTC. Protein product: CSVEGGEGTNYGYTF.

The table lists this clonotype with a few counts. The CDR3 sequence: CSVQGPSSYEQYF. In nucleotides, the CDR3 is TGCAGCGTGCAGGGACCTAGCTCCTACGAGCAGTACTTC. The chain couples TRBV29-1 to TRBJ2-7; TRBD1 or TRBD2 may be the D gene (5 bases each). The V gene lost 6 bases and the J gene lost 0 bases, with 12 bases spanning the gap. This CDR3 comprises 13 residues. Germline CDR1 is SQVTM and CDR2 is ANQGSEA.

CDR3 protein: CASTSIASGQETQYF. In nucleotides, the CDR3 is TGTGCCAGCACGAGTATAGCTAGCGGACAAGAGACCCAGTACTTC. This chain links TRBV2 with TRBJ2-5; TRBD2 matches at 7 bases. V gave up 7 bases and J gave up 2 bases; unmatched junction bases: 10. From germline, CDR1 is SNHLY and CDR2 FYNNEI. The CDR3 runs 15 residues.

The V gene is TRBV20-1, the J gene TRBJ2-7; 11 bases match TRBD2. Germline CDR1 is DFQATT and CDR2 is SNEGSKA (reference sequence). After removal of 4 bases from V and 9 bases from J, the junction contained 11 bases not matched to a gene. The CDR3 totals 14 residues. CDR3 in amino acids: CSATPGLAVLGQYF. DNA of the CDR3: TGCAGTGCTACCCCGGGACTAGCGGTATTGGGGCAGTACTTC.

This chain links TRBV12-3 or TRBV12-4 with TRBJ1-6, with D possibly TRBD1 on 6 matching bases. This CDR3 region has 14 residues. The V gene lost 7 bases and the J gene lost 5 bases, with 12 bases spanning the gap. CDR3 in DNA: TGTGCCAGCATGTACAGGGTTGATAATTCACCCCTCCACTTT. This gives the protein CASMYRVDNSPLHF.

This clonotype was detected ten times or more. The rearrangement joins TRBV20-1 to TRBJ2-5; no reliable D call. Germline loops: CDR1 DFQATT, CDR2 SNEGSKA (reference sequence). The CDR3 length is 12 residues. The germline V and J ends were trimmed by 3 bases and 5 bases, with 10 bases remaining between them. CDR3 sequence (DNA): TGCAGTGCTAGCCCGGACGCGGAGACCCAGTACTTC. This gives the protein CSASPDAETQYF.

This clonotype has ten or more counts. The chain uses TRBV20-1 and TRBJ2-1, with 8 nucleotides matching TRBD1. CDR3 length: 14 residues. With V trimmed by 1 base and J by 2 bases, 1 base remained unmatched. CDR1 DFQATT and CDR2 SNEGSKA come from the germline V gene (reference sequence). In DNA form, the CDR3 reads TGCAGTGCTAGAGGACAGGGGCCCTACAATGAGCAGTTCTTC. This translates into CSARGQGPYNEQFF.

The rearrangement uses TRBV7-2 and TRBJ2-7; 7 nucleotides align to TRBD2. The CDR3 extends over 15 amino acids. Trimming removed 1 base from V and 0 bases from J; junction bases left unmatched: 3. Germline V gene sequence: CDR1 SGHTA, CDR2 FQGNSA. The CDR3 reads CASSLEAGSSYEQYF. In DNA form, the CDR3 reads TGTGCCAGCAGCTTAGAAGCGGGGAGCTCCTACGAGCAGTACTTC.